This T cell receptor beta chain was identified during a study of T cell repertoires in cytomegalovirus infection. There are 16 residues in the CDR3. The ends were cut back, 4 bases at V and 1 base at J, with 16 bases in the middle. Germline V gene sequence: CDR1 SGHRS, CDR2 YFSETQ. TCRdb called the reads again in MiXCR, with one record for every CDR3 protein. Among 110,000 to 150,000 distinct CDR3 sequences listed, around 32% were seen once. This clonotype showed up many times. The antigen is unknown. The chain links TRBV5-1 to TRBJ2-3; possibly TRBD2 for D (5 bases). This receptor was obtained from a human donor in good health (CMV status not recorded). Some clones in this sample may be carry-over from other donors' samples. The sequencing here drew on CD8+ T cells from cultured PBMCs, taken from culture after CMV antigen stimulation. CDR3 in amino acids: CASSPKTTRGTDTQYF. The CDR3 bases are TGCGCCAGCAGCCCGAAGACTACACGGGGCACAGATACGCAGTATTTT.